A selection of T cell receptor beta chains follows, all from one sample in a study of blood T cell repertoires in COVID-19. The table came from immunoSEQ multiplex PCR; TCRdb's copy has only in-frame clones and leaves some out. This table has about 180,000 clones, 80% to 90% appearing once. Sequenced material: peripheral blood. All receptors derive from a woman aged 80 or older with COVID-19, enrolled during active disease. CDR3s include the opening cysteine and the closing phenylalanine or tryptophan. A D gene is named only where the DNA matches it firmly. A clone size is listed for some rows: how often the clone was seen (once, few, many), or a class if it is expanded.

CDR3aa: CASSPSQGPNTGELFF; j_gene: TRBJ2-2; abundance: .; d_gene: .; v_gene: TRBV4-1
CDR3aa: CASSLGQGRRVTEAFF; j_gene: TRBJ1-1; abundance: once; d_gene: TRBD1; v_gene: TRBV5-5
CDR3aa: CASSEAFENSPLHF; j_gene: TRBJ1-6; abundance: .; d_gene: .; v_gene: TRBV18
CDR3aa: CASSLTDRPGYTF; j_gene: TRBJ1-2; abundance: once; d_gene: .; v_gene: TRBV19
CDR3aa: CASNPNRGREAFF; j_gene: TRBJ1-1; abundance: .; d_gene: TRBD1; v_gene: TRBV6-5
CDR3aa: CASSTRDSYEQYF; j_gene: TRBJ2-7; abundance: .; d_gene: TRBD1; v_gene: TRBV27
CDR3aa: CASKLAGGTDTQYF; j_gene: TRBJ2-3; abundance: .; d_gene: TRBD2; v_gene: TRBV7-2
CDR3aa: CASSQLGGLNEQFF; j_gene: TRBJ2-1; abundance: .; d_gene: .; v_gene: TRBV3-1/TRBV3-2
CDR3aa: CASSLFLAVQETQYF; j_gene: TRBJ2-5; abundance: .; d_gene: TRBD2; v_gene: TRBV5-1
CDR3aa: CATSQGGVGNQPQHF; j_gene: TRBJ1-5; abundance: once; d_gene: .; v_gene: TRBV24-1
CDR3aa: CSVLGQGARSEQYF; j_gene: TRBJ2-7; abundance: .; d_gene: TRBD1; v_gene: TRBV29-1
CDR3aa: CASSQQYTDTQYF; j_gene: TRBJ2-3; abundance: .; d_gene: .; v_gene: TRBV14
CDR3aa: CAITDRGQETQYF; j_gene: TRBJ2-5; abundance: few; d_gene: TRBD1; v_gene: TRBV10-3
CDR3aa: CASTPPLSYNEQFF; j_gene: TRBJ2-1; abundance: once; d_gene: .; v_gene: TRBV19
CDR3aa: CAWSPQANTEAFF; j_gene: TRBJ1-1; abundance: .; d_gene: .; v_gene: TRBV30
CDR3aa: CASSVGGGGTDTQYF; j_gene: TRBJ2-3; abundance: once; d_gene: .; v_gene: TRBV9
CDR3aa: CATSRDSSTGELFF; j_gene: TRBJ2-2; abundance: .; d_gene: .; v_gene: TRBV15
CDR3aa: CASSLAGPYEQYF; j_gene: TRBJ2-7; abundance: .; d_gene: .; v_gene: TRBV7-9